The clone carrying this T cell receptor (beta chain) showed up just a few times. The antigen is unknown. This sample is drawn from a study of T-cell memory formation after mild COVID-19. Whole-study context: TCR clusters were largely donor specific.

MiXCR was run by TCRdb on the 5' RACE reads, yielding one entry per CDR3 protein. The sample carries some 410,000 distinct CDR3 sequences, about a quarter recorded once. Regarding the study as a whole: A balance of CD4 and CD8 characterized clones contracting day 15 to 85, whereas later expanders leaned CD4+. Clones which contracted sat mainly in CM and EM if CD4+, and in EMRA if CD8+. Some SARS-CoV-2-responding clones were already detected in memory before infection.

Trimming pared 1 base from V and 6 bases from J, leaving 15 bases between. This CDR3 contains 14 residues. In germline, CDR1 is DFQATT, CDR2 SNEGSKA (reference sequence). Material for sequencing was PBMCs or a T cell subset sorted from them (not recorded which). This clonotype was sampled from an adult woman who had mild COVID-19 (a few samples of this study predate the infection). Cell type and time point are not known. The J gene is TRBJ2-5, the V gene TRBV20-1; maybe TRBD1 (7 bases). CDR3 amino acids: CSARVGRGRKTQYF. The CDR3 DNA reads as TGCAGTGCTAGAGTCGGCAGGGGGAGGAAGACCCAGTACTTC.